The 20 T cell receptor beta chains reported below all come from one sample, sequenced in a study of CD8+ T cells in alopecia areata. Sequencing templates came from extracted RNA that was reverse transcribed into cDNA. Clones were sequenced by immunoSEQ multiplex PCR, and TCRdb holds only the in-frame ones, with some missing. The table shows about 74,000 clones, with approximately 28% occurring only once. Treatment defined: oral pan-JAK inhibitor, 5-10 mg twice daily. Sequenced here: CD8+ T cells sorted from blood, sampled at week 4, from a patient treated with tofacitinib. The receptors here all came from a human donor with alopecia areata.

The V gene is TRBV6-4, the J gene TRBJ2-3; 9 nucleotides agree with TRBD2. CDR1 MRHNA and CDR2 SNTAGT come from the germline V gene. This CDR3 comprises 15 residues. The junction had 6 bases not matched to a gene; V was cut back by 6 bases and J by 2 bases. This chain's CDR3 is CASSLAGDDTDTQYF. The CDR3 nucleotides are TGTGCCAGCAGCTTAGCGGGAGACGACACAGATACGCAGTATTTT.

The CDR3 loop reads CASSLTKRATYNEQFF. Written as DNA, the CDR3 is TGTGCCAGCAGTTTGACCAAGCGGGCTACCTACAATGAGCAGTTCTTC. The rearrangement uses TRBV28 and TRBJ2-1, with D maybe TRBD2 (6 bases). CDR1 and CDR2 from the germline V gene are MDHEN and SYDVKM. The CDR3 is 16 residues long. V lost 3 bases, J lost 2 bases, and 14 bases lay in between.

This clone was counted once. The chain joins TRBV27 to TRBJ1-5; possible D gene TRBD1, 5 bases. The V end lost 5 bases, the J end lost 4 bases, and 15 bases lay between the germline ends. Germline V gene sequence: CDR1 MNHEY, CDR2 SMNVEV (reference sequence). This CDR3 spans 15 amino acids. The CDR3: CASSPGSTANQPQHF. In DNA, the CDR3 is TGTGCCAGCAGTCCCGGGTCGACAGCTAATCAGCCCCAGCATTTT.

This clone was seen many times. Given a far larger clone just one base away, this is likely a sequencing read error. The chain links TRBV4-1 to TRBJ2-7; 11 nucleotides agree with TRBD1. CDR3 size: 17 residues. V shed 1 base, J shed 9 bases, and the junction held 14 bases outside the gene matches. Germline V gene lookup returns CDR1 MGHRA and CDR2 YSYEKL. CDR3 sequence (DNA): TGCGCCAGCAGCCAAGTAGCCCTCGGGACAGGGGGTTTGGGGCAGTACTTC. It codes for CASSQVALGTGGLGQYF.

This clone has a handful of counts. The V call is TRBV7-9, the J call TRBJ2-5, with 9 bases identical to TRBD2. Trimming took 4 bases from V and 4 from J; bases not matched to a gene: 7. The CDR3 consists of 15 residues. Looked up from germline, CDR1 is SEHNR and CDR2 is FQNEAQ (reference sequence). Here the CDR3 DNA reads TGTGCCAGCAGCTCATATAGCGGGAGCGCAGAGACCCAGTACTTC. Translated: CASSSYSGSAETQYF.

V usage is TRBV4-3 and J usage is TRBJ2-7; no clear D gene. Trimming cost V 0 bases and J 1 base, with 10 bases left between them. Germline-derived CDR1 and CDR2 are LGHNA and YSLEER. This CDR3 comprises 15 residues. The CDR3 spells CASSQEVGKSYEQYF. Here the CDR3 DNA reads TGCGCCAGCAGCCAAGAAGTTGGGAAATCCTACGAGCAGTACTTC.

The V gene is TRBV29-1, the J gene TRBJ1-2, with TRBD1 as a possible D gene (5 bases). CDR1 is SQVTM and CDR2 is ANQGSEA in the germline V gene. Trimming cost V 3 bases and J 8 bases, with 16 bases left between them. The CDR3 sequence is 13 residues long. The CDR3 sequence: CSVDPHGGSGYTF. The CDR3 DNA sequence: TGCAGCGTTGATCCTCACGGGGGTAGCGGCTACACCTTC. Combining the CDR3 with reference TRBV29-1 and TRBJ1-2 gives the whole variable domain SAVISQKPSRDICQRGTSLTIQCQVDSQVTMMFWYRQQPGQSLTLIATANQGSEATYESGFVIDKFPISRPNLTFSTLTVSNMSPEDSSIYLCSVDPHGGSGYTFGSGTRLTVV.

This sequence joins TRBV30 and TRBJ2-1; maybe TRBD1 (6 bases). Germline CDR1 reads GTSNPN; CDR2 reads SVGIG (reference sequence). This CDR3 spans 14 amino acids. The CDR3 protein is CALRIQGSFYEQFF. CDR3 bases: TGTGCTCTCCGAATTCAGGGGAGTTTCTATGAGCAGTTCTTC.

J is TRBJ2-3 and V is TRBV6-6; 7 bases match TRBD1. V lost 6 bases and J lost 3; bases outside the gene matches: 6. Germline lookup yields CDR1 MNHNY and CDR2 SVGAGI (reference sequence). The length of the CDR3 is 14 residues. The CDR3: CASSGTANTDTQYF. CDR3 sequence (DNA): TGTGCCAGCAGCGGGACAGCCAATACAGATACGCAGTATTTT.

This clone has more than one count but fewer than ten. The V and J genes are TRBV30 and TRBJ2-7; D remains ambiguous. Germline V gene data show CDR1 as GTSNPN and CDR2 as SVGIG (reference sequence). This CDR3 comprises 14 residues. V lost 4 bases to trimming and J lost 3 bases, with 16 bases between them. The CDR3 nucleotides read TGTGCCTGGAATTCCGGGTTATCAATCTACGAGCAGTACTTC. Translating it yields CAWNSGLSIYEQYF.

The rearrangement uses TRBV7-6 and TRBJ2-7; D may be TRBD1 or TRBD2 (5 bases each). This CDR3 contains 12 residues. CDR1 and CDR2 from the germline V gene are SGHVS and FNYEAQ. Trimming pared 0 bases from V and 7 bases from J, leaving 7 bases between. The CDR3 bases are TGTGCCAGCAGCTTAGCAGAGGGGGAGCAGTACTTC. It specifies CASSLAEGEQYF. Filled out from reference TRBV7-6 and TRBJ2-7, the complete variable domain reads GAGVSQSPRYKVTKRGQDVALRCDPISGHVSLYWYRQALGQGPEFLTYFNYEAQQDKSGLPNDRFSAERPEGSISTLTIQRTEQRDSAMYRCASSLAEGEQYFGPGTRLTVT.

The sample holds a few counts of this clone. The chain joins TRBV27 to TRBJ2-3; 8 nucleotides line up with TRBD2. This CDR3 contains 16 residues. Unmatched junction bases numbered 12, after V lost 5 bases and J lost 5 bases. Germline loops: CDR1 MNHEY, CDR2 SMNVEV (reference sequence). CDR3 in DNA: TGTGCCAGCAGTCCAGATAGCGGGGCAAAGAGAGATACGCAGTATTTT. Translation: CASSPDSGAKRDTQYF.

The V and J genes are TRBV6-1 and TRBJ1-5; no reliable D call. The CDR3 has 12 amino acids. V was pared by 7 bases and J by 3 bases, with 7 bases between. Germline lookup yields CDR1 MNHNS and CDR2 SASEGT. CDR3 nucleotide sequence: TGTGCCAGCAAGGATGACAATCAGCCCCAGCATTTT. It specifies CASKDDNQPQHF.

This clone was found a few times. This chain connects TRBV7-9 to TRBJ2-7, with 8 bases aligning to TRBD2. V gave up 4 bases and J gave up 4 bases; unmatched junction bases: 9. CDR1 and CDR2 (germline): SEHNR, FQNEAQ (reference sequence). This CDR3 has 15 residues. CDR3 nucleotides: TGTGCCAGCAGCTCCCCGGGGGGGGCATCGTACGAGCAGTACTTC. Amino acid sequence: CASSSPGGASYEQYF. The full variable domain, completed using reference TRBV7-9 and TRBJ2-7, is DTGVSQNPRHKITKRGQNVTFRCDPISEHNRLYWYRQTLGQGPEFLTYFQNEAQLEKSRLLSDRFSAERPKGSFSTLEIQRTEQGDSAMYLCASSSPGGASYEQYFGPGTRLTVT.

This clone has a handful of counts. V is TRBV7-9 and J is TRBJ1-2; D not certain. The ends were cut back, 6 bases at V and 7 bases at J, with 15 bases in the middle. CDR3 length: 13 residues. Germline CDR1 is SEHNR and CDR2 is FQNEAQ (reference sequence). The CDR3 loop reads CASSLQRAGGYTF. In nucleotides, the CDR3 is TGTGCCAGCAGTCTTCAGAGGGCCGGTGGCTACACCTTC.

The genes are TRBV9 and TRBJ1-2; D is unclear. The germline V and J ends were trimmed by 0 bases and 0 bases, with 9 bases remaining between them. Germline V gene sequence: CDR1 SGDLS, CDR2 YYNGEE. CDR3 size: 15 residues. The CDR3 DNA reads as TGTGCCAGCAGCGTAGACGTGGGGACTAACTATGGCTACACCTTC. Translated: CASSVDVGTNYGYTF.

This clone occurred a few times. This rearrangement joins TRBV2 to TRBJ1-1, with 7 positions matching TRBD1. From germline, CDR1 is SNHLY and CDR2 FYNNEI. With 7 bases clipped from V and 8 bases from J, the junction kept 10 bases outside the gene matches. The CDR3 has 13 amino acids. CDR3 in amino acids: CASTDRFGLEAFF. In nucleotides, the CDR3 is TGTGCCAGCACGGACAGGTTTGGTCTAGAAGCTTTCTTT.

The chain combines TRBV7-9 with TRBJ2-5, with TRBD2 as a possible D gene (6 bases). The V and J ends lost 5 bases and 5 bases respectively, with 24 bases between them. This CDR3 has 17 amino acids. The germline CDR1 and CDR2 sequences are SEHNR and FQNEAQ (reference sequence). The CDR3 nucleotides read TGTGCCAGCAGCCGGAACCTCGGTACGGGAGATTTGGAGACCCAGTACTTC. It codes for CASSRNLGTGDLETQYF.

The chain couples TRBV25-1 to TRBJ2-7; 7 bases align to TRBD2. The V segment lost 7 bases and the J segment 6 bases; nucleotides outside the gene matches: 6. In germline, CDR1 is MGHDK, CDR2 SYGVNS. CDR3 length: 12 residues. In DNA, the CDR3 is TGTGCCAGCAACCTAGGGAGGGGCGAGCAGTACTTC. This codes for CASNLGRGEQYF.

The chain is built from TRBV2 and TRBJ2-1; no clear D gene. The germline V gene has CDR1 SNHLY and CDR2 FYNNEI. This CDR3 is 15 amino acids long. The germline V and J ends were trimmed by 5 bases and 3 bases, with 14 bases remaining between them. CDR3 sequence reads: CASSKGINLYNEQFF. The CDR3 nucleotides read TGTGCCAGCAGTAAAGGGATTAACCTCTACAATGAGCAGTTCTTC.